The 13 T cell receptor beta chains reported below all come from one sample, sequenced in a study of cytomegalovirus exposure and HLA in healthy donors. The PCR made use of 60 Vbeta and 13 Jbeta primers. TCRdb's copy holds only in-frame clones and misses some; the assay was immunoSEQ multiplex PCR. This sample has approximately 220,000 clones; nearly 80% occur once, and the top ten carry under 2%. The sample taken for sequencing was PBMCs. These receptors were obtained from a man aged 18 to 29 in good health and CMV-seronegative.

There are a few counts of this clone. Other DNA variants within this sample encode the same CDR3. The rearrangement joins TRBV29-1 to TRBJ2-1; 11 nucleotides align to TRBD2. CDR3 length: 14 amino acids. Trimming removed 6 bases from V and 4 bases from J; junction bases left unmatched: 5. Looked up from germline, CDR1 is SQVTM and CDR2 is ANQGSEA. The CDR3 here is CSVATSGTYNEQFF. The CDR3 nucleotides read TGCAGCGTCGCGACTAGCGGGACTTACAATGAGCAGTTCTTC.

V and J are TRBV13 and TRBJ2-2, with 11 bases that match TRBD2. Germline trimming cut 0 bases from V and 7 bases from J; bases unmatched to any gene: 4. Germline V gives CDR1 PRHDT, CDR2 FYEKMQ (reference sequence). This CDR3 is 16 amino acids long. CDR3 in amino acids: CASSLGLAGGSGELFF. In DNA form, the CDR3 reads TGTGCCAGCAGCTTAGGGCTAGCGGGAGGAAGCGGGGAGCTGTTTTTT.

DNA of the CDR3: TGTGCCAGCAGCTCAACGGGACAGGGGAACGATGAAGCTTTCTTT. Translated, it gives CASSSTGQGNDEAFF. V gene TRBV11-3 combines with J gene TRBJ1-1; 10 nucleotides agree with TRBD1. The CDR3 has 15 amino acids. Germline V gene sequence: CDR1 SGHNT, CDR2 YENEEA. J gave up 7 bases and V 4 bases, and 9 bases lay outside the gene matches.

The gene calls are TRBV19 and TRBJ1-1, with 7 bases that match TRBD1. This CDR3 contains 13 residues. Germline lookup yields CDR1 LNHDA and CDR2 SQIVND (reference sequence). V dropped 7 bases and J dropped 4; count of bases not matched to a gene: 6. The CDR3, as DNA: TGTGCCAGTACAGGGGGAATGGGCACTGAAGCTTTCTTT. This codes for CASTGGMGTEAFF. The full variable domain, completed using reference TRBV19 and TRBJ1-1, is DGGITQSPKYLFRKEGQNVTLSCEQNLNHDAMYWYRQDPGQGLRLIYYSQIVNDFQKGDIAEGYSVSREKKESFPLTVTSAQKNPTAFYLCASTGGMGTEAFFGQGTRLTVV.

This chain's CDR3 is CASSLPSIGEQFF. CDR3 DNA sequence: TGTGCCAGCAGCTTACCTAGCATTGGTGAGCAGTTCTTC. V is TRBV7-2 and J is TRBJ2-1, with a possible D match to TRBD2 (5 bases). This CDR3 has 13 amino acids. V was cut by 2 bases and J by 9 bases, with 11 bases left in between. From germline, CDR1 is SGHTA and CDR2 FQGNSA.

The V gene is TRBV4-3, the J gene TRBJ1-1, with D unresolved. The ends were cut back, 1 base at V and 3 bases at J, with 9 bases in the middle. The germline V gene has CDR1 LGHNA and CDR2 YSLEER. The CDR3 sequence is 14 residues long. The DNA for the CDR3 is TGCGCCAGCAGCCAAGGTTCCTTCGACACTGAAGCTTTCTTT. The encoded protein is CASSQGSFDTEAFF.

The sample holds one count of this clone. V usage is TRBV9 and J usage is TRBJ1-2, with D maybe TRBD1 (5 bases). This CDR3 has 14 residues. V lost 0 bases and J 4 bases, leaving 10 bases between the germline ends. Germline CDR1 SGDLS, CDR2 YYNGEE. The CDR3 sequence is CASSVVPDSYGYTF. DNA of the CDR3: TGTGCCAGCAGCGTAGTCCCAGACAGCTATGGCTACACCTTC.

The chain carries TRBV19 and TRBJ1-1; perhaps TRBD1 as D (6 bases). Between the trimmed V and J ends, which lost 8 bases and 4 bases, there was a span of 11 bases. Germline CDR1 is LNHDA and CDR2 is SQIVND (reference sequence). This CDR3 region has 12 residues. This CDR3 reads CASEMTGTEAFF. The CDR3, as DNA: TGTGCCAGTGAAATGACAGGCACTGAAGCTTTCTTT.

The gene calls are TRBV6-5 and TRBJ1-6; no clear D gene. This CDR3 spans 14 amino acids. V was pared by 1 base and J by 7 bases, with 8 bases between. The germline V gene has CDR1 MNHEY and CDR2 SVGAGI. The CDR3 DNA reads TGTGCCAGCAGTTACTTTTCCCTCAATTCACCCCTCCACTTT. The encoded protein is CASSYFSLNSPLHF.

The V call is TRBV7-8, the J call TRBJ2-5; TRBD2 aligns across 7 bases. The CDR3 runs 14 residues. V lost 0 bases to trimming and J lost 10 bases; unmatched junction nucleotides: 8. The germline V gene has CDR1 SGHVS and CDR2 FQNEAQ. CDR3 sequence reads: CASSLALRERDQYF. The CDR3 nucleotides read TGTGCCAGCAGCTTAGCGCTCCGGGAGCGGGACCAGTACTTC.

The chain employs TRBV2 and TRBJ2-5, with D possibly TRBD2 on 5 matching bases. Germline-derived CDR1 and CDR2 are SNHLY and FYNNEI. The V gene lost 6 bases and the J gene lost 3 bases, with 11 bases spanning the gap. This CDR3 region has 13 residues. CDR3 nucleotide sequence: TGTGCCAGCAGCGAGGGTCGAGAAGAGACCCAGTACTTC. Translated, it gives CASSEGREETQYF.

This clone was counted only a few times. The genes are TRBV6-1 and TRBJ2-3, with no clear D. Trimming pared 6 bases from V and 8 bases from J, leaving 12 bases between. From germline, CDR1 is MNHNS and CDR2 SASEGT. CDR3 length: 12 amino acids. The CDR3 DNA is TGTGCCAGCAGCATGACTCGAGGTACGCAGTATTTT. Translating gives CASSMTRGTQYF.

This clone has just a few counts. The chain joins TRBV2 to TRBJ2-7, with 12 bases that match TRBD2. This CDR3 contains 14 residues. CDR1 is SNHLY, CDR2 FYNNEI, per germline. Unmatched junction bases numbered 6, after V lost 7 bases and J lost 5 bases. The CDR3 here is CASKILAGGNEQYF. For the CDR3, the DNA is TGTGCCAGCAAGATACTAGCGGGGGGTAACGAGCAGTACTTC.